The entry below gives a single T cell receptor (beta chain) sequence along with its context. Its antigen remains unidentified. This sample stems from a study of monozygotic twins with cystic fibrosis. Study context: Library input was approximately 3.1 micrograms of fragmented DNA, with approximately 16 PCR cycles. Study-wide results and limits: V usage most resembled the co-twin in 13 of 16 pairs. Low clonality (median roughly 0.01) suggested a mostly naive repertoire. No link emerged between shared CDR3 counts and age, concordance or severity.

CDR3 length: 16 amino acids. CDR1 and CDR2 from the germline V gene are LNHDA and SQIVND (reference sequence). With 7 bases removed from V and 3 bases from J, the gap between germline ends came to 18 bases. The method was immunoSEQ multiplex PCR; TCRdb's version includes in-frame clones alone and lacks a portion of them. The sample lists about 11,000 clones, 95% to 97% seen once, with about 0.79% in the top ten. The rearrangement links TRBV19 to TRBJ1-4; D may be TRBD1 (5 bases). The sequence was collected from a boy aged 5-17 years with cystic fibrosis. The sample comprised blood. In DNA form, the CDR3 reads TGTGCCAGTAAGGGGTTTGAAATTGAAGCTAATGAAAAACTGTTTTTT. This sequence encodes CASKGFEIEANEKLFF.